The source of this T cell receptor (beta chain) is a study of T cell responses to AZD1222 COVID-19 vaccine. Libraries were prepared by immunoSEQ multiplex PCR; TCRdb keeps only in-frame clonotypes and omits some of them. Of under 200,000 clones listed, about 92% were seen once; the top ten hold 3.6%. Germline V gene sequence: CDR1 MNHEY, CDR2 SVGEGT. The CDR3 loop spans 14 amino acids. V shed 0 bases and J 7 bases; nucleotides not matched to a gene: 1. The receptor's source is an adult who received the MenACWY meningococcal vaccine as a control. V gene TRBV6-2 or TRBV6-3 combines with J gene TRBJ2-1; 9 nucleotides match TRBD2. Sequences were derived from peripheral blood, sampled 28 days after the second dose of the MenACWY control vaccine. CDR3 coding DNA: TGTGCCAGCAGTTACTCGCGGGAGGGTAATGAGCAGTTCTTC. Amino acids: CASSYSREGNEQFF.